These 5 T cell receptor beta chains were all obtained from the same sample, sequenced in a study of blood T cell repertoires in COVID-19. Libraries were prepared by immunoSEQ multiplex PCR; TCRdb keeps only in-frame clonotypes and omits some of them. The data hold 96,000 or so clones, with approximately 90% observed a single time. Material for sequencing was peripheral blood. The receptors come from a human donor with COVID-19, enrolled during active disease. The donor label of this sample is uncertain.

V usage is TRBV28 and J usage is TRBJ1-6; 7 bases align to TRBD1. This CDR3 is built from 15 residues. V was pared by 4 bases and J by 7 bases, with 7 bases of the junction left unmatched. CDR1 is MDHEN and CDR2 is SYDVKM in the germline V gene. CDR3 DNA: TGTGCCAGCAGTTCCTCCGGGACAGCCAATTCACCCCTCCACTTT. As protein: CASSSSGTANSPLHF. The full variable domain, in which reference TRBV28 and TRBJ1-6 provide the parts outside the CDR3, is DVKVTQSSRYLVKRTGEKVFLECVQDMDHENMFWYRQDPGLGLRLIYFSYDVKMKEKGDIPEGYSVSREKKERFSLILESASTNQTSMYLCASSSSGTANSPLHFGNGTRLTVT.

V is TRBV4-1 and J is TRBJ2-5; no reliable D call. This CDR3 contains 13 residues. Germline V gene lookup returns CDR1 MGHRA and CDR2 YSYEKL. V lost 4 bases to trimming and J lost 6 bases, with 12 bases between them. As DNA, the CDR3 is TGCGCCAGCAGCCCCTCTAGGTTGAAGACCCAGTACTTC. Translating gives CASSPSRLKTQYF.

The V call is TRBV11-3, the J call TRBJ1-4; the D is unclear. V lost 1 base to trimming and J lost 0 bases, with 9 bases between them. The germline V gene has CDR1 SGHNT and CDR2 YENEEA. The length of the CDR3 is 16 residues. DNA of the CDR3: TGTGCCAGCAGCTTAGGTCAGGTTGCAACTAATGAAAAACTGTTTTTT. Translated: CASSLGQVATNEKLFF.

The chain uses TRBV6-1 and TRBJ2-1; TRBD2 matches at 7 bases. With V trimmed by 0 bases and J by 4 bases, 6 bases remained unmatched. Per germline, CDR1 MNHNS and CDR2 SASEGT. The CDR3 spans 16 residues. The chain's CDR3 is CASSEASGAEYNEQFF. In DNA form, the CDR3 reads TGTGCCAGCAGTGAAGCCAGCGGGGCGGAGTACAATGAGCAGTTCTTC.

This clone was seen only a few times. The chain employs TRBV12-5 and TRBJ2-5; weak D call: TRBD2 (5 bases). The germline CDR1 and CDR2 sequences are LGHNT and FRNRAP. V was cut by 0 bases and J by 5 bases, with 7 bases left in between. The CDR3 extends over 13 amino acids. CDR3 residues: CASGLVTGETQYF. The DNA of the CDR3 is TGTGCTAGTGGTTTGGTAACGGGGGAGACCCAGTACTTC.